This record concerns one TCR beta chain sequence. This clonotype was seen ten or more times. This receptor's antigen is unknown. The sample holds no much larger clone one base away, and base qualities are not on file. Per the germline V gene, SNHLY is the CDR1 and FYNNEI is the CDR2. Deletion took 7 bases off V and 10 bases off J, with a span of 20 bases between the germline ends. The CDR3, cysteine through phenylalanine, is 14 amino acids long. The only DNA kept is the CDR3, 42 bases in frame from the first base. Amplification of TCR beta CDR3 regions was carried out from RNA transcripts. For the first round of RT-PCR on the TCR CDR3, the HTBI primer set was used together with the Qiagen OneStep RT-PCR kit. A second multiplex PCR round built the libraries, followed by size selection and purification. Paired-end sequencing of the libraries was performed with 100 bp reads on an Illumina HiSeq2000. The paper's processing steps were these. Raw data were processed with SOAPnuke, discarding reads with adapters, uncalled bases, mean Phred below 15, or no exact constant-primer or identifier match. COPE v1.2.5 was used to merge high-quality paired reads, and clonotypes were defined as unique nucleotide sequences. Clonotypes were aligned to IMGT TRBV, TRBD and TRBJ reference segments using MiTCR v1.1. The analysis was restricted to V-J combinations with a frequency above 0.0001, which together covered just over 98% of the repertoires. The TCS score was defined as F50 (clonal expansion) divided by E x V (chaos), with BLOSUM62-based TCRdist calculated between CDR3 peptides within each V-J. Welch's t-statistics and random forest reduced some 510 V-J features to fewer than 15, which were used in a naive Bayes classifier (R e1071). TCRdb redid the processing of the public reads, applying fastp at Q25 and MiXCR, and retained in-frame beta chains. Each entry is one CDR3 protein sequence, shown with its most common DNA and genes. Clone size and V and J calls follow TCRdb, not the original study. Here the sample has 550,000 to 650,000 distinct CDR3 sequences; roughly 13% occur a single time. The ten most abundant clones make up about 5.8% of the sample.

Hyperthyroidism patients were newly diagnosed, had a disease duration of under 2 months, and were aged 18 to 65 years. Any patient with an uncontrolled infection, another autoimmune disease, pregnancy or lactation was excluded. Diagnoses were based on clinical symptoms, serum thyroxine and TRAb, thyroid ultrasound and orbital computed tomography. For progressor patients, blood was drawn at the first diagnosis of hyperthyroidism, before any ophthalmopathy symptoms had appeared. PBMCs were separated from about 10 ml of fresh peripheral blood using Ficoll-Paque density gradient centrifugation. Patients classed as progressors first received a Graves' hyperthyroidism diagnosis and then went on to develop ophthalmopathy during follow-up. Total RNA was extracted with Trizol reagent, and quality was checked on an Agilent 2100 Bioanalyzer. These data originate in a study of T cells in Graves' hyperthyroidism and ophthalmopathy (dated by TCRdb to the late 2010s). Describing the broader study: Peripheral blood was sampled at the time of initial diagnosis, prior to any treatment. The paper reports TCR Vbeta CDR3 sequencing of approximately 140 peripheral blood samples: 40 to 45 ophthalmopathy, fewer than 80 hyperthyroidism and approximately 17 progressor patients. Prospective prediction of ophthalmopathy was tested in an independent validation cohort of some 20 hyperthyroidism patients and 17 patients who later progressed to ophthalmopathy. Once sampling was done, hyperthyroidism patients were given methimazole at a starting dose of 30 mg daily, whereas ophthalmopathy patients were given high-dose intravenous methylprednisolone. The study also compared thyroid tissue and blood T-cell repertoires from more than 5 Graves' hyperthyroidism patients. The approximately 98 discovery patients were randomly divided into training and test sets at a 7:3 ratio. A discovery cohort of about a hundred patients, roughly 40 with Graves' ophthalmopathy and about 58 with stable Graves' hyperthyroidism, was used to find distinguishing TCR V-J signatures. Study-level results and caveats: Sample size was not statistically predetermined, and investigators were not blinded to group allocation. In cross-validation, a model built on a 13 V-J signature told ophthalmopathy apart from stable hyperthyroidism with under 90% sensitivity and approximately 84% specificity, and in testing the same model reached 80%/75%. Blood samples also contained most of the expanded thyroid clonotypes (frequency above 0.001), which suggests that blood repertoires may reflect thyroid immune responses. In validation, the model predicted progression to ophthalmopathy with 60% to 71% sensitivity and less than 80% specificity, a median of 6.5 months before onset.

The TCR comes from a woman under 40 with Graves' hyperthyroidism that later progressed to Graves' ophthalmopathy. Sequencing was performed on blood. The chain links TRBV2 with TRBJ2-1; no D gene is confidently identified. The DNA is as follows: TGTGCCAGCACTACCCAGAACAGCAGAGGCGAGCAGTTCTTC. The translation is CASTTQNSRGEQFF.